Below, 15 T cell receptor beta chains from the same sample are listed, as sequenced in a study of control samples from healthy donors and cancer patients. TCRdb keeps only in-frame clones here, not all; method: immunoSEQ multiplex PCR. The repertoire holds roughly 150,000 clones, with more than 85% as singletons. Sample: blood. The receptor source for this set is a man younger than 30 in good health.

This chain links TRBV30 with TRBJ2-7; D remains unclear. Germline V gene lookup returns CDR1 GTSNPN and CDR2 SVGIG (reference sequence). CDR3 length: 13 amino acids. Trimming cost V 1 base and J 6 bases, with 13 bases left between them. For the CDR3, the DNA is TGTGCCTGGAGTGCATTGAAGGGTGGCGAGCAGTACTTC. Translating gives CAWSALKGGEQYF.

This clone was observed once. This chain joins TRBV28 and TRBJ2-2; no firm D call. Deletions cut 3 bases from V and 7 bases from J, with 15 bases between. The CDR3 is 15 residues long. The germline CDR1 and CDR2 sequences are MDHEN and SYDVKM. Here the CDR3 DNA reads TGTGCCAGCAGTTTGACGTCCCGCGAAGGCGGGGAGCTGTTTTTT. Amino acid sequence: CASSLTSREGGELFF.

The DNA of the CDR3 is TGTGCCAGCAGCCCAAGGGGCAATGTAGGCGAAAAACTGTTTTTT. It yields the protein CASSPRGNVGEKLFF. The chain has TRBV5-8 and TRBJ1-4; weak D call: TRBD1 (5 bases). V shed 4 bases and J shed 8 bases, with 18 bases lying between them. CDR1 and CDR2 from the germline V gene are SGHTS and YDEGEE. CDR3 length: 15 amino acids.

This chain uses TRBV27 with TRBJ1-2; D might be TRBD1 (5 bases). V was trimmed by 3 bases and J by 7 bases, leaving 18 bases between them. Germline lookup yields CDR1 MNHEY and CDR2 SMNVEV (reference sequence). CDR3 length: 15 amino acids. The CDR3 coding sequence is TGTGCCAGCAGTTTTCGGAGGGGTACATGGTCTGGCTACACCTTC. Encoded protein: CASSFRRGTWSGYTF.

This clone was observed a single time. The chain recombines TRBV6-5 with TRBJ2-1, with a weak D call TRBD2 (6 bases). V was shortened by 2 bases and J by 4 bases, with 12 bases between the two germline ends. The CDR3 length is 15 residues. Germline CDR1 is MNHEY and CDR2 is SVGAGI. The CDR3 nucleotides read TGTGCCAGCAGTTACCTTGAGGCGGGGTACAATGAGCAGTTCTTC. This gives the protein CASSYLEAGYNEQFF.

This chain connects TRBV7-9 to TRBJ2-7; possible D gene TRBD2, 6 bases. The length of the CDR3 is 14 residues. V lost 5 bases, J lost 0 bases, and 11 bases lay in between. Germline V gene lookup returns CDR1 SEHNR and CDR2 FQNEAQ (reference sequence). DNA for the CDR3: TGTGCCAGCAGCGGCGCGGGAATCTCCTACGAGCAGTACTTC. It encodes CASSGAGISYEQYF.

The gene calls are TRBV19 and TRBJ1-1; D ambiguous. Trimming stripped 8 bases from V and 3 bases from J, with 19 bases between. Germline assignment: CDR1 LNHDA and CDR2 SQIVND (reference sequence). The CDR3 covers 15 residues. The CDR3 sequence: CASRWSLPEDTEAFF. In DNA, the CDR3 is TGTGCCAGTCGTTGGAGTTTACCCGAGGACACTGAAGCTTTCTTT.

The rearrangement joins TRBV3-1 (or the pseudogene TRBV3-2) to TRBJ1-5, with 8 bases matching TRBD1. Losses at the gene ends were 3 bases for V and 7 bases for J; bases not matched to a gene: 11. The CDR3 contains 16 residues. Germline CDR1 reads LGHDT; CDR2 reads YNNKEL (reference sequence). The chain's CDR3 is CASSQGQARGKQPQHF. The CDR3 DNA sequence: TGTGCCAGCAGCCAGGGACAGGCTCGGGGAAAACAGCCCCAGCATTTT.

The DNA for the CDR3 is TGTGCCACCAGCAGAGATCCGGGTCCCGACTACGAGCAGTACTTC. The encoded protein is CATSRDPGPDYEQYF. The J gene is TRBJ2-7, the V gene TRBV15; D remains ambiguous. CDR1 is LNHNV and CDR2 is YYDKDF in the germline V gene (reference sequence). The germline V and J ends were trimmed by 0 bases and 3 bases, with 12 bases remaining between them. The CDR3 is 15 residues long.

The CDR3 sequence: CAWSSSGGDEQYF. The CDR3 DNA sequence: TGTGCCTGGAGTAGCTCGGGGGGCGACGAGCAGTACTTC. The V and J genes are TRBV30 and TRBJ2-7, with D possibly TRBD2 on 7 matching bases. The CDR3 consists of 13 residues. Germline V gives CDR1 GTSNPN, CDR2 SVGIG (reference sequence). Trimming left V 2 bases short and J 5 bases short, with 13 bases between.

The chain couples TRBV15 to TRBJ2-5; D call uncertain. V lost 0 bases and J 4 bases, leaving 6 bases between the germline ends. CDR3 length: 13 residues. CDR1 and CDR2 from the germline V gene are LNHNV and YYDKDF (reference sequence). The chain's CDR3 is CATSRDLAETQYF. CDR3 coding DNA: TGTGCCACCAGCAGAGATCTCGCAGAGACCCAGTACTTC.

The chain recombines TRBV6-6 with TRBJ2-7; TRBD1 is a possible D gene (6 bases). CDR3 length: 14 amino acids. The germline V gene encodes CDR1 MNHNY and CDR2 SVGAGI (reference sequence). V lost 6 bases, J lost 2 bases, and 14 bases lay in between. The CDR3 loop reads CASSATGIPYEQYF. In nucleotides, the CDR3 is TGTGCCAGCAGCGCTACAGGGATCCCCTACGAGCAGTACTTC.

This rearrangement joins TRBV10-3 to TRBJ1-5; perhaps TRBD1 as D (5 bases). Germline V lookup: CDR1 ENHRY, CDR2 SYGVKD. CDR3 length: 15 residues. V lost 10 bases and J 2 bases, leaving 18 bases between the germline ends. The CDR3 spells CATRRVGDGNQPQHF. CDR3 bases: TGTGCCACCCGTCGGGTCGGGGACGGCAATCAGCCCCAGCATTTT.

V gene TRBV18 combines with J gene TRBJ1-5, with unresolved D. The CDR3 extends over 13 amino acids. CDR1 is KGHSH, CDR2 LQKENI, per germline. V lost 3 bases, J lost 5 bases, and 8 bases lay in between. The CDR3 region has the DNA TGTGCCAGCTCACCGGGAAGGGATCAGCCCCAGCATTTT. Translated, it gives CASSPGRDQPQHF.

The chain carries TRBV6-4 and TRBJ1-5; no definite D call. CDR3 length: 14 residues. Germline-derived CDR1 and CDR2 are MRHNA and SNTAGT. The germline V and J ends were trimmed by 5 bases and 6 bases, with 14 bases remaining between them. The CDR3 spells CASSNNGGSQPQHF. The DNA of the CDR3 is TGTGCCAGCAGTAACAACGGAGGTAGTCAGCCCCAGCATTTT.